The 8 T cell receptor beta chains presented below share a single source sample, sequenced in a study of T cells in Graves' hyperthyroidism and ophthalmopathy. It was RNA transcripts that yielded the amplified TCR beta CDR3 regions. HTBI primers were the set used in a first-round RT-PCR of the TCR CDR3. TCRdb re-analysed the multiplex PCR reads in MiXCR, keeping a single row per CDR3 protein. The sample lists 550,000 to 800,000 distinct CDR3 sequences, 16% occurring once. The specimen was blood. These receptors were obtained from a man between 18 and 29 years old with Graves' hyperthyroidism.

This clonotype was seen ten or more times. The V and J genes are TRBV5-5 and TRBJ2-1, with D tentatively TRBD1 or TRBD2 (5 bases each). CDR3 length: 15 amino acids. Trimming pared 3 bases from V and 5 bases from J, leaving 15 bases between. The V gene's germline CDR1 is SGHKS and CDR2 YYEKEE (reference sequence). The CDR3 loop is CASSSGYSEHNEQFF. CDR3 DNA: TGTGCCAGCAGCTCAGGGTATAGCGAGCACAATGAGCAGTTCTTC.

The chain has TRBV4-3 and TRBJ2-3; D could derive from TRBD1 or TRBD2 (5 bases each). CDR1 is LGHNA and CDR2 is YSLEER in the germline V gene. V lost 1 base, J lost 5 bases, and 10 bases lay in between. The CDR3 contains 14 residues. CDR3 region: CASSQVRDGDTQYF. In DNA form, the CDR3 reads TGCGCCAGCAGCCAAGTAAGGGACGGAGATACGCAGTATTTT.

This clonotype showed up many times. V is TRBV12-3 or TRBV12-4 and J is TRBJ1-4; TRBD1 matches at 7 bases. The CDR3 is made up of 13 amino acids. V dropped 6 bases and J dropped 7; count of bases not matched to a gene: 5. CDR3 region: CASSRDSLEKLFF. In nucleotides, the CDR3 is TGTGCCAGCAGCCGGGACAGTCTTGAAAAACTGTTTTTT.

This clonotype showed up just a few times. The CDR3 region has the DNA TGTGCCAGCAGCGTAGACGTGGGAGTAGCAGATACGCAGTATTTT. Amino acid sequence: CASSVDVGVADTQYF. This chain joins TRBV9 and TRBJ2-3; D is perhaps TRBD2 (5 bases). This CDR3 has 15 amino acids. V gave up 0 bases and J gave up 4 bases, with 12 bases separating them. Germline CDR1 SGDLS, CDR2 YYNGEE.

The genes are TRBV6-1 and TRBJ2-1; the D is unclear. The germline gives CDR1 MNHNS, CDR2 SASEGT. The CDR3 covers 15 residues. The germline V and J ends were trimmed by 6 bases and 2 bases, with 14 bases remaining between them. CDR3: CASSSDWITYNEQFF. In DNA, the CDR3 is TGTGCCAGCAGCTCAGACTGGATTACCTACAATGAGCAGTTCTTC.

The chain joins TRBV9 to TRBJ2-1; 8 bases match TRBD1. There are 14 residues in the CDR3. Unmatched junction bases numbered 8, after V lost 6 bases and J lost 6 bases. The germline CDR1 and CDR2 sequences are SGDLS and YYNGEE. CDR3 DNA sequence: TGTGCCAGCAACGCGGGACAGGCGGCCAATGAGCAGTTCTTC. Protein sequence: CASNAGQAANEQFF.

As to this clonotype: A much larger clone differs by one base, so this may be a read error. The gene calls are TRBV28 and TRBJ2-7; TRBD1 or TRBD2 may be the D gene (7 bases each). In germline, CDR1 is MDHEN, CDR2 SYDVKM. Trimming removed 7 bases at V and 7 bases at J, with 20 bases between. This CDR3 contains 14 residues. The CDR3 loop reads CASTPGGGHNEQYF. CDR3 sequence (DNA): TGTGCCAGCACCCCAGGGGGGGGCCACAATGAGCAGTACTTC.

This clonotype was recorded a few times. The V and J genes are TRBV29-1 and TRBJ2-7, with D tentatively TRBD1 or TRBD2 (6 bases each). The ends were cut back, 6 bases at V and 6 bases at J, with 24 bases in the middle. CDR1 SQVTM and CDR2 ANQGSEA come from the germline V gene. The CDR3 loop spans 15 amino acids. The CDR3 DNA reads as TGCAGCGTCCGGGGGTCGGGCAGGGGAGCGTCCGAGCAGTACTTC. It specifies CSVRGSGRGASEQYF.